A single sample is the source of the 26 T cell receptor beta chains below, sequenced in a study of OX40 agonist ivuxolimab in advanced cancers. TCRdb's table, derived via immunoSEQ multiplex PCR, lists solely in-frame clones and lacks some. The table records around 70,000 clones, under 95% of them present only once. The starting material was CD4+ or CD8+ T cells sorted from blood, obtained in a trial of the OX40 agonist ivuxolimab. All receptors derive from an adult with an advanced solid tumor such as melanoma, head and neck, liver or kidney cancer.

This chain connects TRBV6-6 to TRBJ2-1; perhaps TRBD1 as D (5 bases). The CDR3 length is 14 residues. Germline-derived CDR1 and CDR2 are MNHNY and SVGAGI (reference sequence). Trimming took 0 bases from V and 6 from J, leaving 9 bases between them. CDR3 sequence reads: CASSYSGRVNEQFF. The CDR3 DNA follows: TGTGCCAGCAGTTACTCGGGCAGGGTCAATGAGCAGTTCTTC.

The chain has TRBV28 and TRBJ2-7, with 7 bases fitting TRBD2. Germline V gene sequence: CDR1 MDHEN, CDR2 SYDVKM. CDR3 length equals 15 residues. V trimming: 6 bases; J trimming: 3 bases; junction bases outside the gene matches: 11. CDR3 in amino acids: CASSPGLRDRYEQYF. The CDR3 DNA reads TGTGCCAGCAGCCCGGGACTAAGGGACCGCTACGAGCAGTACTTC.

This clone was seen a single time. This CDR3 reads CASSLYRQGGGYNEQFF. The CDR3 coding sequence is TGCGCCAGCAGCTTGTACCGACAGGGTGGTGGATACAATGAGCAGTTCTTC. The chain recombines TRBV5-1 with TRBJ2-1; 7 nucleotides line up with TRBD1. This CDR3 is 17 amino acids long. V was clipped by 1 base and J by 4 bases; unmatched bases: 11. Looked up from germline, CDR1 is SGHRS and CDR2 is YFSETQ.

This clone was observed once. The chain recombines TRBV7-9 with TRBJ2-5; D unclear. This CDR3 contains 11 residues. Trimming removed 5 bases from V and 5 bases from J, with 6 bases in between. CDR1 is SEHNR and CDR2 is FQNEAQ in the germline V gene (reference sequence). CDR3 DNA sequence: TGTGCCAGCAGCCCCGCCGAGACCCAGTACTTC. It codes for CASSPAETQYF.

The V call is TRBV28, the J call TRBJ1-2, with D unclear. V lost 1 base and J 5 bases, leaving 5 bases between the germline ends. This CDR3 has 12 amino acids. Germline CDR1 is MDHEN and CDR2 is SYDVKM. The CDR3 is CASSLYGYGYTF. The CDR3 coding sequence is TGTGCCAGCAGTTTATACGGGTATGGCTACACCTTC.

The chain links TRBV7-9 to TRBJ1-1; D unresolved. The germline gives CDR1 SEHNR, CDR2 FQNEAQ (reference sequence). The CDR3 has 14 amino acids. V dropped 7 bases and J dropped 1 base, with 13 bases sitting between them. The CDR3 coding sequence is TGTGCCAGCACCCCCGGGGTGAGGAACACTGAAGCTTTCTTT. Encoded protein: CASTPGVRNTEAFF.

J is TRBJ2-7 and V is TRBV19; D may be TRBD2 (6 bases). CDR1 LNHDA and CDR2 SQIVND come from the germline V gene (reference sequence). The CDR3 is 14 amino acids. V lost 7 bases and J lost 6, with 19 bases in between. The chain's CDR3 is CASTPGGASGEQYF. The CDR3 coding sequence is TGTGCCAGTACCCCCGGGGGTGCCTCGGGCGAGCAGTACTTC. Complete variable domain (other parts from reference TRBV19 and TRBJ2-7): DGGITQSPKYLFRKEGQNVTLSCEQNLNHDAMYWYRQDPGQGLRLIYYSQIVNDFQKGDIAEGYSVSREKKESFPLTVTSAQKNPTAFYLCASTPGGASGEQYFGPGTRLTVT.

The rearrangement links TRBV27 to TRBJ2-7; D gene unclear. V lost 6 bases, J lost 0 bases, and 0 bases lay in between. The CDR3 extends over 10 amino acids. The V gene's germline CDR1 is MNHEY and CDR2 SMNVEV (reference sequence). The CDR3 DNA reads TGTGCCAGCAGCTCCTACGAGCAGTACTTC. This gives the protein CASSSYEQYF.

In the case of this clone: At the DNA level, this CDR3 is encoded by other sequences in the same sample as well. The chain is built from TRBV5-1 and TRBJ2-7, with D perhaps TRBD1 or TRBD2 (5 bases each). The CDR3 sequence is 14 residues long. V lost 4 bases, J lost 2 bases, and 13 bases lay in between. Germline loops: CDR1 SGHRS, CDR2 YFSETQ. The CDR3 sequence: CASSLGTGTYEQYF. In DNA, the CDR3 is TGCGCCAGCAGCCTAGGGACGGGGACCTACGAGCAGTACTTC.

The chain employs TRBV27 and TRBJ1-5; D is unclear. Trimming shortened V by 3 bases and J by 3 bases, and 9 bases separated the two germline ends. Per germline, CDR1 MNHEY and CDR2 SMNVEV (reference sequence). The CDR3 has 14 residues. The DNA for the CDR3 is TGTGCCAGCAGTTTCGTAGGGATCAATCAGCCCCAGCATTTT. Protein product: CASSFVGINQPQHF.

The gene calls are TRBV27 and TRBJ1-6, with D unclear. The germline gives CDR1 MNHEY, CDR2 SMNVEV (reference sequence). Trimming stripped 3 bases from V and 9 bases from J, with 15 bases between. The length of the CDR3 is 15 residues. The CDR3 DNA reads TGTGCCAGCAGTTTGTCGCCCATGGCCAGTTCACCCCTCCACTTT. Translating it yields CASSLSPMASSPLHF.

The chain uses TRBV9 and TRBJ2-1, with D tentatively TRBD1 (6 bases). The germline V and J ends were trimmed by 4 bases and 3 bases, with 11 bases remaining between them. The CDR3 is made up of 14 amino acids. CDR1 and CDR2 from the germline V gene are SGDLS and YYNGEE. In DNA form, the CDR3 reads TGTGCCAGCAGCCCCCGACAGGTCTACAATGAGCAGTTCTTC. Translation gives CASSPRQVYNEQFF.

This clone showed up just once. This sequence joins TRBV9 and TRBJ2-7; tentatively, D is TRBD2 (6 bases). The CDR3 is made up of 15 amino acids. V was clipped by 0 bases and J by 5 bases, with 15 bases between them. Germline assignment: CDR1 SGDLS and CDR2 YYNGEE. The CDR3 sequence: CASSVGTTFWDEQYF. The CDR3 DNA follows: TGTGCCAGCAGCGTAGGGACTACCTTCTGGGACGAGCAGTACTTC.

V and J are TRBV10-3 and TRBJ2-7, with unresolved D. There are 12 residues in the CDR3. V gave up 3 bases and J gave up 0 bases, with 3 bases separating them. Germline values: CDR1 ENHRY, CDR2 SYGVKD. The DNA for the CDR3 is TGTGCCATCAGTGATCTCTCCTACGAGCAGTACTTC. Protein: CAISDLSYEQYF.

Points on this clone: Additional DNA sequences in this sample encode the identical CDR3. V and J are TRBV27 and TRBJ2-1; the D is unclear. The CDR3 is 13 amino acids. Germline CDR1 is MNHEY and CDR2 is SMNVEV (reference sequence). Trimming took 5 bases from V and 1 from J, leaving 6 bases between them. The CDR3 sequence is CASSLSSYNEQFF. The DNA for the CDR3 is TGTGCCAGCAGTCTTTCATCCTACAATGAGCAGTTCTTC.

V gene TRBV29-1 combines with J gene TRBJ2-1, with a possible D match to TRBD1 (5 bases). Deletions cut 3 bases from V and 3 bases from J, with 9 bases between. Germline V gene lookup returns CDR1 SQVTM and CDR2 ANQGSEA. The CDR3 totals 13 residues. CDR3 DNA: TGCAGCGTTGAGGAGACAGACTACAATGAGCAGTTCTTC. Protein: CSVEETDYNEQFF.

The V and J genes are TRBV27 and TRBJ2-1, with 10 bases that match TRBD2. V lost 9 bases and J lost 5; bases outside the gene matches: 4. The CDR3 is made up of 13 amino acids. CDR1 and CDR2 (germline): MNHEY, SMNVEV (reference sequence). The CDR3 protein is CASTSGTHNEQFF. DNA for the CDR3: TGTGCCAGTACTAGCGGGACCCACAATGAGCAGTTCTTC.

This rearrangement joins TRBV7-9 to TRBJ2-7, with 12 bases aligning to TRBD2. V dropped 5 bases and J dropped 1; count of bases not matched to a gene: 9. This CDR3 has 17 amino acids. CDR1 is SEHNR, CDR2 FQNEAQ, per germline (reference sequence). The DNA of the CDR3 is TGTGCCAGCAGCACCACCAGGACTAGCGGGACGTCCTACGAGCAGTACTTC. As protein: CASSTTRTSGTSYEQYF.

The gene calls are TRBV7-7 and TRBJ1-4; 7 bases match TRBD1. Germline V gives CDR1 SSHAT, CDR2 FNYEAQ (reference sequence). The CDR3 length is 15 residues. The chain's CDR3 is CASGTAGDSGEKLFF. The CDR3, as DNA: TGTGCTAGTGGGACAGCTGGGGATTCGGGTGAAAAACTGTTTTTT.

This chain joins TRBV7-9 and TRBJ2-4; no clear D gene. Between the trimmed V and J ends, which lost 2 bases and 6 bases, there was a span of 14 bases. CDR3 size: 15 residues. In germline, CDR1 is SEHNR, CDR2 FQNEAQ (reference sequence). CDR3 DNA: TGTGCCAGCAGCTTATTTACAGACGACGCAAACATTCAGTACTTC. This encodes CASSLFTDDANIQYF.

This clone was recorded once. The V call is TRBV5-4, the J call TRBJ1-1; D perhaps matches TRBD1 (5 bases). V lost 3 bases, J lost 5 bases, and 14 bases lay in between. CDR1 is SGHNT, CDR2 YYREEE, per germline (reference sequence). The CDR3 contains 14 residues. The CDR3 region has the DNA TGTGCCAGCAGCTCGGGGGGAGGAGGGACTGAAGCTTTCTTT. This codes for CASSSGGGGTEAFF.

The chain couples TRBV4-3 to TRBJ2-7, with D perhaps given as TRBD1 or TRBD2 (5 bases each). There are 15 residues in the CDR3. The V and J ends lost 0 bases and 0 bases respectively, with 9 bases between them. Looked up from germline, CDR1 is LGHNA and CDR2 is YSLEER. The CDR3 DNA reads TGCGCCAGCAGCCAAGAAGACGGGGCCTCCTACGAGCAGTACTTC. As protein: CASSQEDGASYEQYF.

The chain joins TRBV2 to TRBJ2-2, with 8 bases aligning to TRBD2. Germline V CDR1 and CDR2: SNHLY, FYNNEI. After removal of 3 bases from V and 5 bases from J, the junction contained 11 bases not matched to a gene. The CDR3 sequence is 17 residues long. CDR3 protein: CASSDLPGLVGTGELFF. Written as DNA, the CDR3 is TGTGCCAGCAGTGATTTACCGGGACTAGTGGGAACCGGGGAGCTGTTTTTT. Looking up the rest from reference TRBV2 and TRBJ2-2 gives the full variable domain: EPEVTQTPSHQVTQMGQEVILRCVPISNHLYFYWYRQILGQKVEFLVSFYNNEISEKSEIFDDQFSVERPDGSNFTLKIRSTKLEDSAMYFCASSDLPGLVGTGELFFGEGSRLTVL.

The V call is TRBV15, the J call TRBJ1-5; the D is unclear. The CDR3 runs to 14 residues. V was cut by 2 bases and J by 7 bases, with 12 bases left in between. Germline values: CDR1 LNHNV, CDR2 YYDKDF (reference sequence). Here the CDR3 DNA reads TGTGCCACCAGCAGAAACAGCGTTCACCAGCCCCAGCATTTT. Its translation: CATSRNSVHQPQHF.

J is TRBJ1-2 and V is TRBV4-3; D perhaps matches TRBD1 (6 bases). The CDR3 is 16 amino acids. Germline CDR1 and CDR2: LGHNA and YSLEER. Trimming took 0 bases from V and 4 from J, leaving 15 bases between them. The CDR3 DNA follows: TGCGCCAGCAGCCAAGATTCCGGGGGGCCGGTCTATGGCTACACCTTC. As protein: CASSQDSGGPVYGYTF.

The gene calls are TRBV19 and TRBJ2-1, with TRBD2 matching 10 bases. The CDR3 runs 15 residues. CDR1 is LNHDA, CDR2 SQIVND, per germline (reference sequence). The V segment lost 3 bases and the J segment 3 bases; nucleotides outside the gene matches: 2. CDR3 sequence reads: CASSITSGNYNEQFF. The CDR3 bases are TGTGCCAGTAGTATTACTAGCGGGAACTACAATGAGCAGTTCTTC.